This TCR beta chain derives from a study of shared clonotypes between healthy human individuals (dated by TCRdb to 2019 to 2021). At the level of the whole study: A few men and two women, aged 18 to 49 years, made up the cohort. To estimate repertoire size and how much clonotypes are shared between individuals, the study performed deep sequencing of blood TCR repertoires from roughly five healthy adults. To increase sequencing depth and limit assay-specific biases, TCR repertoire library preparation and sequencing were carried out by different laboratories using diverse techniques. Leukapheresis yielded between about 0.85 and 10 billion PBMCs per donor. For each donor, CD4 naive and CD4 memory were each given three plates, CD8 naive was given two plates, and CD8 memory was given one plate.

The donors were healthy, HIV-negative adults with no recently reported acute infections or vaccinations. All donors were Caucasian adults living in Nashville, Tennessee, USA. CD4+ T cells were enriched by magnetic negative selection; naive cells were then positively selected on CD45RA, and the negative fraction formed the memory subset. Blood was collected by leukapheresis, and PBMCs were isolated by Ficoll-Histopaque density gradient centrifugation and then cryopreserved in liquid nitrogen vapor phase. Analytical flow cytometry was used to check the purity and quantity of each magnetically sorted T cell population. From each sorted fraction, genomic DNA was isolated and quantified by UV absorbance on a Nanodrop 2000c. A remark on this clone: There is no known antigen for this receptor. No qualities accompany the bases; no much larger clone lies one base away.

What the research found in general, with its limitations: Because the study included a small number of donors, the genetic and exposure-history diversity represented was limited. Rarefaction of sorted-subset datasets indicated incomplete sequencing despite the large sequencing depth. Pairwise subsampling indicated that sequencing depth was expected to affect the degree of clonotype sharing among donors. Across four donors, roughly 5.4% of naive CD4, 3% to 3.5% of naive CD8, 2% to 2.5% of memory CD4, and around 0.4% of memory CD8 clonotypes were shared. Compared with non-shared clonotypes, the clonotypes found in all four sorted-subset donors had higher generation probabilities. Sampling was restricted to blood, and TCR repertoires in tissues likely differ from the TCR repertoires found in blood. Estimated clonotype richness was generally larger for naive than for memory subsets.

Using the deep immunoSEQ assay, TCR CDR3 regions were amplified from genomic DNA by multiplex PCR. For each cell subset, the extracted genomic DNA was distributed evenly across all wells of several immunoSEQ 96-well plates, and each plate served as one replicate. For sorted subsets, 200 ng of genomic DNA, equivalent to some 33,000 T cell genomes, went into each replicate PCR. The purified libraries were quantified using a Qubit 3.0 fluorometer, sized with a Bioanalyzer 2100, and then quantified again using the KAPA Library Quantification kit. Every immunoSEQ 96-well plate was sequenced on a dedicated single-read 150-cycle Illumina NextSeq 550 flow cell. The original pipeline was this. The immunoSEQ output contained only junctional sequences without quality scores, so filtering could not match that applied to full-length reads. Sequences were annotated with PyIR, a Python wrapper for IgBLAST v1.9, using IMGT germline references to assign V/J genes and CDR3. Reads with weak V/J assignments (E-value above 1e-6), missing CDR3, stop codons, out-of-frame junctions, or ambiguous translated residues were removed. V3J clonotypes were defined as sequences sharing an identical inferred V gene, J gene, and CDR3 amino acid sequence. Percentage overlap between repertoires was computed as shared unique clonotypes divided by the size of the smaller repertoire. Three approaches were used to assess repertoire richness: RTK rarefaction, the Chao1 estimator, and Recon v2.1 estimates of unobserved clonotypes. Generation probabilities were computed with OLGA for all TCRbeta clonotypes obtained by the gDNA method from four donors. TCRdb mirrors the immuneACCESS table, restricted to in-frame sequences. Some clones are absent from its copies; in checked studies, under half trace to an unresolved V gene, and the reason for the others is unknown. That table furnishes V, J and clone size, whereas the DNA furnished D and trimming. The sample includes 2 million to 2.5 million clones, with around 92% observed a single time. The ten largest clones take up 0.37% of the sample.

Including cysteine and phenylalanine, the CDR3 has 18 amino acids. Only the CDR3 region is kept as DNA, spanning 54 bases read in frame from base 1. The germline V gene specifies KGHSH as CDR1 and LQKENI as CDR2. Trimming takes 2 bases from V and 8 bases from J, and the germline ends sit 27 bases apart. The sequenced material came from naive CD4+ T cells from PBMCs. The cell subset or site label here, explained by the study, means: CD45RA+ positively selected. This receptor was obtained from a man aged 18 to 29 in good health. Some clones in this sample may be carry-over from other donors' samples. This chain joins TRBV18 to TRBJ1-1; the D gene cannot be named for sure. The CDR3 sequence is CASSPSLFADGPLDEAFF. The DNA sequence is TGTGCCAGCTCACCATCTCTCTTCGCGGACGGCCCTTTAGACGAAGCTTTCTTT.